The 22 T cell receptor beta chains below were found in one sample sequenced in a study of blood T cell repertoires in COVID-19. Sequencing used immunoSEQ multiplex PCR; TCRdb keeps in-frame clones, though not all of them. The sample contains about 64,000 clones, about nine tenths of which appear only once. The sample consisted of peripheral blood. The receptors come from a man aged 50 or older with active COVID-19.

This sequence joins TRBV19 and TRBJ2-5; 9 positions match TRBD1. Germline loops: CDR1 LNHDA, CDR2 SQIVND (reference sequence). V lost 0 bases to trimming and J lost 0 bases; unmatched junction nucleotides: 14. The CDR3 spans 20 residues. The CDR3 is CASSIDLPGQGNPYQETQYF. The CDR3, as DNA: TGTGCCAGTAGTATAGATCTGCCGGGACAGGGAAATCCGTACCAAGAGACCCAGTACTTC.

The chain combines TRBV6-6 with TRBJ2-3; no clear D. The CDR3 loop spans 13 amino acids. V lost 6 bases to trimming and J lost 1 base, with 8 bases between them. Germline V gene data show CDR1 as MNHNY and CDR2 as SVGAGI (reference sequence). The CDR3, as DNA: TGTGCCAGCAGGTACCTCGGCACAGATACGCAGTATTTT. The encoded protein is CASRYLGTDTQYF.

The rearrangement joins TRBV7-8 to TRBJ1-4, with 7 positions matching TRBD1. V lost 5 bases to trimming and J lost 0 bases; unmatched junction nucleotides: 6. CDR1 and CDR2 from the germline V gene are SGHVS and FQNEAQ. This CDR3 spans 16 amino acids. The CDR3 loop reads CASSANRGTTNEKLFF. In DNA, the CDR3 is TGTGCCAGCAGCGCTAACAGGGGTACAACTAATGAAAAACTGTTTTTT. The full variable domain, its missing parts supplied by reference TRBV7-8 and TRBJ1-4, is GAGVSQSPRYKVAKRGQDVALRCDPISGHVSLFWYQQALGQGPEFLTYFQNEAQLDKSGLPSDRFFAERPEGSVSTLKIQRTQQEDSAVYLCASSANRGTTNEKLFFGSGTQLSVL.

The V gene is TRBV6-1, the J gene TRBJ2-4, with D possibly TRBD2 on 6 matching bases. The CDR3 extends over 15 amino acids. The V end was cut by 3 bases, the J end by 7 bases, with 16 bases between. CDR1 is MNHNS and CDR2 is SASEGT in the germline V gene. The CDR3 sequence: CASSDGGAFWNIQYF. CDR3 bases: TGTGCCAGCAGTGATGGAGGGGCCTTTTGGAACATTCAGTACTTC.

This chain links TRBV6-5 with TRBJ2-3; a weak D match, TRBD2 (6 bases). Germline V gives CDR1 MNHEY, CDR2 SVGAGI. With 0 bases removed from V and 8 bases from J, the gap between germline ends came to 6 bases. The CDR3 sequence is 12 residues long. The DNA for the CDR3 is TGTGCCAGCAGTTACTCGCGGGGTACGCAGTATTTT. Its translation is CASSYSRGTQYF.

V is TRBV9 and J is TRBJ2-3; 7 nucleotides agree with TRBD2. This CDR3 region has 13 residues. Per germline, CDR1 SGDLS and CDR2 YYNGEE. V gave up 4 bases and J gave up 3 bases; unmatched junction bases: 2. The CDR3 nucleotides read TGTGCCAGCAGCCCGGGGGGAACAGATACGCAGTATTTT. Translated: CASSPGGTDTQYF.

For this clone: The same CDR3 arises from other DNA sequences in this sample as well. The rearrangement uses TRBV3-1 (or the pseudogene TRBV3-2) and TRBJ1-1; maybe TRBD1 (6 bases). Germline lookup yields CDR1 LGHDT and CDR2 YNNKEL (reference sequence). This CDR3 comprises 11 residues. The germline V and J ends were trimmed by 10 bases and 5 bases, with 11 bases remaining between them. This CDR3 is CATRGGTEAFF. CDR3 DNA sequence: TGTGCCACTAGGGGGGGAACTGAAGCTTTCTTT.

V is TRBV7-9 and J is TRBJ2-3, with D uncertain. CDR3 length: 17 residues. Trimming took off 6 bases at V and 0 bases at J, with 19 bases between the two ends. Germline V CDR1 and CDR2: SEHNR, FQNEAQ (reference sequence). The CDR3 DNA reads TGTGCCAGCAGACCCCCGTTGAGGTCCCACAGCACAGATACGCAGTATTTT. This gives the protein CASRPPLRSHSTDTQYF.

This chain links TRBV27 with TRBJ2-7; 7 positions agree with TRBD1. With 2 bases clipped from V and 6 bases from J, the junction kept 4 bases outside the gene matches. This CDR3 is built from 13 residues. Germline V gives CDR1 MNHEY, CDR2 SMNVEV (reference sequence). CDR3 sequence reads: CASSLGTASEQYF. The CDR3 bases are TGTGCCAGCAGTTTAGGGACAGCGAGCGAGCAGTACTTC.

This chain links TRBV30 with TRBJ2-1; a weak D match, TRBD2 (6 bases). Looked up from germline, CDR1 is GTSNPN and CDR2 is SVGIG (reference sequence). Trimming left V 3 bases short and J 4 bases short, with 16 bases between. The CDR3 covers 15 residues. The CDR3 DNA follows: TGTGCCTGGAGCGAAGAACGGGAGTGGTACAATGAGCAGTTCTTC. This codes for CAWSEEREWYNEQFF.

V and J are TRBV2 and TRBJ2-3; 8 bases line up with TRBD2. V lost 7 bases, J lost 2 bases, and 5 bases stayed unmatched. The CDR3 length is 14 residues. The germline V gene has CDR1 SNHLY and CDR2 FYNNEI. The CDR3 reads CASIRGGNTDTQYF. DNA for the CDR3: TGTGCCAGCATTCGGGGGGGGAACACAGATACGCAGTATTTT. The whole variable domain, filled in from reference TRBV2 and TRBJ2-3, reads EPEVTQTPSHQVTQMGQEVILRCVPISNHLYFYWYRQILGQKVEFLVSFYNNEISEKSEIFDDQFSVERPDGSNFTLKIRSTKLEDSAMYFCASIRGGNTDTQYFGPGTRLTVL.

The chain joins TRBV5-1 to TRBJ1-1; 7 bases agree with TRBD1. In germline, CDR1 is SGHRS, CDR2 YFSETQ. The CDR3 is 14 amino acids. The ends lost 3 bases at V and 1 base at J; junction bases unmatched: 3. Here the CDR3 reads CASSSRTGNTEAFF. As DNA, the CDR3 is TGCGCCAGCAGCTCCCGGACAGGGAACACTGAAGCTTTCTTT.

J is TRBJ1-1 and V is TRBV6-5; 9 nucleotides match TRBD1. The germline CDR1 and CDR2 sequences are MNHEY and SVGAGI. J gave up 0 bases and V 6 bases, and 5 bases lay outside the gene matches. This CDR3 contains 15 residues. DNA for the CDR3: TGTGCCAGCAGAGGACAGGGGACTTTGAACACTGAAGCTTTCTTT. This encodes CASRGQGTLNTEAFF.

The V gene is TRBV10-2, the J gene TRBJ2-2; possibly TRBD2 for D (5 bases). Germline V CDR1 and CDR2: WSHSY, SAAADI. With 3 bases removed from V and 4 bases from J, the gap between germline ends came to 15 bases. The CDR3 length is 16 residues. In nucleotides, the CDR3 is TGCGCCAGCAGTGATAAGGGTCTAGCCGCCACCGGGGAGCTGTTTTTT. This sequence encodes CASSDKGLAATGELFF.

This clone has a single count. V usage is TRBV29-1 and J usage is TRBJ2-7; 10 bases are shared with TRBD2. The junction had 7 bases not matched to a gene; V was cut back by 7 bases and J by 4 bases. Germline V gene sequence: CDR1 SQVTM, CDR2 ANQGSEA. The CDR3 contains 13 residues. This CDR3 is CSASSGRNYEQYF. In nucleotides, the CDR3 is TGCAGCGCCAGTAGCGGGAGGAATTACGAGCAGTACTTC.

The chain links TRBV7-2 to TRBJ2-4; 9 positions match TRBD1. CDR1 SGHTA and CDR2 FQGNSA come from the germline V gene. Losses at the gene ends were 1 base for V and 10 bases for J; bases not matched to a gene: 11. The CDR3 consists of 16 residues. Here the CDR3 DNA reads TGTGCCAGCAGCTTAGGCGGGACAGGGAGGGGTGTAATTCAGTACTTC. This codes for CASSLGGTGRGVIQYF.

The genes are TRBV6-5 and TRBJ1-1, with D hard to call. Germline V gives CDR1 MNHEY, CDR2 SVGAGI. Trimming cost V 4 bases and J 3 bases, with 6 bases left between them. The CDR3 extends over 12 amino acids. In DNA form, the CDR3 reads TGTGCCAGCAGTTCGACATACACTGAAGCTTTCTTT. It is translated as CASSSTYTEAFF.

The V gene is TRBV5-1, the J gene TRBJ2-1; 7 bases agree with TRBD2. Trimming removed 3 bases from V and 4 bases from J; junction bases left unmatched: 10. The CDR3 has 16 amino acids. The germline V gene has CDR1 SGHRS and CDR2 YFSETQ. DNA for the CDR3: TGCGCCAGCAGCTGGAATCTAGCGGAGAGATACAATGAGCAGTTCTTC. This gives the protein CASSWNLAERYNEQFF.

The V call is TRBV5-4, the J call TRBJ2-7, with a weak D call TRBD2 (5 bases). The germline V gene has CDR1 SGHNT and CDR2 YYREEE (reference sequence). There are 14 residues in the CDR3. V was pared by 4 bases and J by 0 bases, with 11 bases between. CDR3: CASSIGRDSYEQYF. CDR3 coding DNA: TGTGCCAGCAGCATCGGACGGGACTCCTACGAGCAGTACTTC.

The chain recombines TRBV18 with TRBJ2-7, with 9 bases identical to TRBD1. The CDR3 runs 15 residues. In germline, CDR1 is KGHSH, CDR2 LQKENI. V was clipped by 4 bases and J by 2 bases; unmatched bases: 6. The chain's CDR3 is CASSLRDRAPYEQYF. The CDR3 DNA reads as TGTGCCAGCTCACTCCGGGACAGGGCCCCCTACGAGCAGTACTTC.

This chain links TRBV28 with TRBJ2-5, with TRBD2 matching over 8 bases. V dropped 5 bases and J dropped 3; count of bases not matched to a gene: 11. Germline V CDR1 and CDR2: MDHEN, SYDVKM. CDR3 length equals 16 residues. CDR3 protein: CASSPPGEAGEETQYF. CDR3 DNA sequence: TGTGCCAGCAGTCCCCCAGGAGAAGCGGGAGAAGAGACCCAGTACTTC.

The chain uses TRBV11-2 and TRBJ2-1; D gene unclear. The CDR3 spans 12 residues. The V gene's germline CDR1 is SGHAT and CDR2 FQNNGV. V was cut by 5 bases and J by 7 bases, with 9 bases left in between. Here the CDR3 DNA reads TGTGCCAGCAGCGTTGAGTGGAATGAGCAGTTCTTC. Translating it yields CASSVEWNEQFF.